Included here is one TCR beta chain sequence, with context. Its antigen remains unknown. Sequencing was designed to attain a depth spanning 1 in 200,000 to 1 in 1 million T cells. The repertoire was sequenced with immunoSEQ multiplex PCR; TCRdb's copy has only in-frame clones and lacks some. The data hold nearly 300,000 clones, with 65% to 85% observed a single time. These data come from a study of cytotoxic CD8 clonotypes in ibrutinib-treated CLL. At the level of the study: Complete response was seen in 2 patients and partial in about 24; around twelve progressed and roughly 14 stayed remitted after a median about six years. Overall study results and limits: Upon ibrutinib response clonality rose, and upon progression it fell back toward baseline.

With 1 base removed from V and 4 bases from J, the gap between germline ends came to 10 bases. The CDR3 has 14 residues. CDR1 and CDR2 from the germline V gene are SGHTA and FQGNSA. This rearrangement joins TRBV7-2 to TRBJ1-2, with D perhaps matching TRBD1 (6 bases). The sequence was obtained from a human donor with chronic lymphocytic leukemia. The sample was PBMCs, taken at disease progression, from a patient treated with ibrutinib. CDR3 loop: CASSLVQGSYGYTF. The CDR3 DNA follows: TGTGCCAGCAGCTTAGTCCAGGGGAGCTATGGCTACACCTTC.